This TCR beta chain was recorded in a study of siplizumab effects on memory and regulatory T cells. Assay used: immunoSEQ multiplex PCR; TCRdb lists only in-frame clones, some missing. Of roughly 70,000 clones listed, just over 90% are singletons. This CDR3 is 15 amino acids long. CDR1 is SGHDT and CDR2 is YYEEEE in the germline V gene. The ends were cut back, 1 base at V and 0 bases at J, with 10 bases in the middle. The source material was CD8+ T cells sorted from blood. The sequence derives from a human donor in good health. The chain uses TRBV5-6 and TRBJ1-1; TRBD1 might be the D (5 bases). The CDR3, as DNA: TGTGCCAGCAGCTTGCTTAGACAGTTGAACACTGAAGCTTTCTTT. It yields the protein CASSLLRQLNTEAFF.